Listed below are T cell receptor beta chains from one sample, sequenced in a study of PD-L1 blockade in urothelial cancer. Using immunoSEQ multiplex PCR, the repertoire was profiled, and TCRdb retains in-frame clones only, with some absent. This sample carries about 110,000 clones, around 85% of them seen once, and the ten largest clones take 2.4%. The sequences come from PBMCs, collected around atezolizumab (anti-PD-L1) treatment. The origin of the receptors is a middle-aged man with urothelial cancer. CDR3s include the opening cysteine and the closing phenylalanine or tryptophan. The order of the fields is V gene, D gene, J gene, clone size, CDR3 protein, CDR3 DNA. D genes are given only for firm matches. Expanded clones get a size class; other rows say once, few or many, or leave the size out.

>TRBV6-1|-|TRBJ1-5|-
CASTGTGGNQPQHF
TGTGCCAGCACCGGGACCGGAGGGAATCAGCCCCAGCATTTT
>TRBV28|-|TRBJ2-5|-
CASSLSVSQYF
TGTGCCAGCAGTTTATCGGTTTCCCAGTACTTC
>TRBV7-8|-|TRBJ2-7|-
CASSLGSLGGYEQYF
TGTGCCAGCAGCTTAGGATCTTTAGGGGGATACGAGCAGTACTTC
>TRBV4-2|TRBD2|TRBJ2-7|-
CASSAPLAGGDEQYF
TGTGCCAGCAGCGCTCCACTAGCGGGAGGGGACGAGCAGTACTTC
>TRBV27|-|TRBJ1-5|-
CASSHRLYSNQPQHF
TGTGCCAGCAGCCACAGGCTATATAGCAATCAGCCCCAGCATTTT
>TRBV7-3|TRBD2|TRBJ2-1|once
CASSFIGEGSYNEQFF
TGTGCCAGCAGCTTCATTGGGGAGGGCTCCTACAATGAGCAGTTCTTC
>TRBV18|-|TRBJ2-5|-
CASSPRTAPGETQYF
TGTGCCAGCTCACCTAGGACAGCCCCCGGCGAGACCCAGTACTTC
>TRBV19|TRBD1|TRBJ1-1|-
CASSSGQVAEAFF
TGTGCCAGTAGTTCGGGACAGGTCGCTGAAGCTTTCTTT
>TRBV5-6|TRBD1|TRBJ1-2|-
CASSASQGANYGYTF
TGTGCCAGCAGCGCATCACAGGGGGCTAACTATGGCTACACCTTC
>TRBV5-6|TRBD2|TRBJ2-5|-
CASSPGTSQETQYF
TGTGCCAGCAGCCCGGGGACTAGCCAAGAGACCCAGTACTTC
>TRBV5-4|-|TRBJ2-2|-
CASSSQRSGTGELFF
TGTGCCAGCAGCTCCCAACGTAGCGGCACCGGGGAGCTGTTTTTT
>TRBV2|TRBD1|TRBJ2-7|once
CASSGQGGAYEQYF
TGTGCCAGCAGTGGACAGGGGGGGGCCTACGAGCAGTACTTC
>TRBV4-2|-|TRBJ2-4|-
CASSAGLDGLAKNIQYF
TGTGCCAGCAGCGCCGGACTCGACGGGTTAGCCAAAAACATTCAGTACTTC
>TRBV11-2|-|TRBJ2-1|few
CASSLGAYSYNEQFF
TGTGCCAGCAGCTTAGGGGCGTATTCCTACAATGAGCAGTTCTTC
>TRBV7-8|TRBD2|TRBJ2-7|-
CASSFTAGGHYEQYF
TGTGCCAGCAGCTTTACAGCGGGAGGGCATTACGAGCAGTACTTC
>TRBV15|-|TRBJ2-1|-
CATSSYQDEQFF
TGTGCCACCAGCAGCTATCAGGATGAGCAGTTCTTC
>TRBV4-1|-|TRBJ1-3|-
CASSQDQTAGTIYF
TGCGCCAGCAGCCAAGATCAGACTGCGGGCACCATATATTTT
>TRBV5-6|TRBD1|TRBJ2-3|few
CASSGTGTGGITDTQYF
TGTGCCAGCAGCGGAACCGGGACAGGGGGCATCACAGATACGCAGTATTTT
>TRBV27|TRBD2|TRBJ2-2|-
CASSLLEPTSGVTGELFF
TGTGCCAGCAGCTTACTAGAACCGACTAGCGGGGTCACCGGGGAGCTGTTTTTT
>TRBV18|TRBD1|TRBJ1-1|-
CASSPGQGMNTEAFF
TGTGCCAGCTCACCGGGACAGGGGATGAACACTGAAGCTTTCTTT
>TRBV28|TRBD1|TRBJ2-5|-
CASSPQGAETQYF
TGTGCCAGCAGCCCACAGGGGGCTGAGACCCAGTACTTC
>TRBV4-1|TRBD2|TRBJ2-7|many
CASSQEETSTYEQYF
TGCGCCAGCAGCCAAGAGGAGACTAGCACCTACGAGCAGTACTTC
>TRBV19|-|TRBJ1-3|-
CASSVQGSGNTIYF
TGTGCCAGTAGTGTACAGGGTTCTGGAAACACCATATATTTT
>TRBV7-3|TRBD2|TRBJ2-1|-
CASSLGGRAAGEQFF
TGTGCCAGCAGCTTAGGCGGGAGGGCCGCTGGTGAGCAGTTCTTC
>TRBV21-1|-|TRBJ2-6|-
CASSKVERRRGSGANVLTF
TGTGCCAGCAGCAAAGTTGAACGGCGGAGGGGATCTGGGGCCAACGTCCTGACTTTC
>TRBV11-2|-|TRBJ2-7|-
CASSGSSYEQYF
TGTGCCAGCAGCGGTAGCTCCTACGAGCAGTACTTC
>TRBV28|TRBD1|TRBJ1-1|-
CASSSRTGKGTEAFF
TGTGCCAGCAGTTCACGGACAGGGAAGGGAACTGAAGCTTTCTTT
>TRBV6-5|TRBD1|TRBJ2-1|-
CASSSRQGRTYNEQFF
TGTGCCAGCAGTTCACGACAGGGAAGGACCTACAATGAGCAGTTCTTC
>TRBV6-5|-|TRBJ1-2|-
CASSYLRESRGYTF
TGTGCCAGCAGTTACCTCCGGGAGTCTCGGGGCTACACCTTC
>TRBV19|TRBD1|TRBJ1-2|few
CASSTGQGHGYTF
TGTGCCAGTAGTACGGGACAGGGTCATGGCTACACCTTC
>TRBV28|-|TRBJ1-1|-
CASSSSTRMNTEAFF
-
>TRBV6-5|TRBD1|TRBJ2-1|-
CASSRQGNNEQFF
TGTGCCAGCAGTCGACAGGGAAACAATGAGCAGTTCTTC
>TRBV7-3|-|TRBJ2-6|-
CASSSRVGGGANVLTF
TGTGCCAGCAGCTCTCGAGTCGGTGGTGGGGCCAACGTCCTGACTTTC
>TRBV30|-|TRBJ1-2|-
CAWSRLGGAYGYTF
TGTGCCTGGAGCCGCCTGGGGGGGGCCTATGGCTACACCTTC
>TRBV30|-|TRBJ1-3|-
CAGSDSGNTIYF
TGTGCCGGAAGCGACTCTGGAAACACCATATATTTT
>TRBV5-4|-|TRBJ2-5|-
CASSPITSSTQETQYF
TGTGCCAGCAGCCCTATAACTAGTTCAACTCAAGAGACCCAGTACTTC
>TRBV7-9|TRBD1|TRBJ1-2|few
CASSFDLTGNYGYTF
TGTGCCAGCAGCTTCGACCTGACAGGGAACTATGGCTACACCTTC
>TRBV27|-|TRBJ2-3|once
CASSFRRGDTQYF
TGTGCCAGCAGTTTTAGGAGGGGAGATACGCAGTATTTT
>TRBV28|TRBD2|TRBJ2-4|-
CASNTKGLAGDLGYF
TGTGCCAGCAACACTAAGGGACTAGCGGGAGACCTAGGGTACTTC
>TRBV9|TRBD2|TRBJ2-7|-
CASSSIAGGPSEQYF
TGTGCCAGCAGCTCCATAGCGGGAGGGCCCAGCGAGCAGTACTTC
>TRBV4-1|TRBD2|TRBJ2-5|-
CASSLGLAGGQETQYF
TGCGCCAGCAGCCTAGGACTAGCGGGAGGGCAAGAGACCCAGTACTTC
>TRBV5-1|TRBD1|TRBJ2-3|once
CASSVTGRDTQYF
TGCGCCAGCAGCGTGACAGGGCGAGATACGCAGTATTTT
>TRBV5-1|-|TRBJ2-2|-
CASSLEVSGSLGGELFF
TGCGCCAGCAGCTTGGAGGTATCGGGTTCTCTTGGCGGGGAGCTGTTTTTT
>TRBV2|TRBD1|TRBJ2-7|-
CASSQGQGMQYF
TGTGCCAGCAGTCAGGGACAGGGAATGCAGTACTTC
>TRBV2|-|TRBJ2-1|-
CASSDEAYEQFF
TGTGCCAGCAGTGACGAAGCGTACGAGCAGTTCTTC
>TRBV11-2|-|TRBJ1-4|-
CASSTATEKLFF
TGTGCCAGCAGCACCGCTACTGAAAAACTGTTTTTT
>TRBV10-3|-|TRBJ2-7|-
CAISALGQGGYEQYF
TGTGCCATCAGCGCCTTAGGACAGGGAGGGTACGAGCAGTACTTC
>TRBV18|-|TRBJ2-1|-
CASSPPYSGPSYNEQFF
TGTGCCAGCTCACCACCGTATAGCGGCCCCTCCTACAATGAGCAGTTCTTC
>TRBV5-4|-|TRBJ1-2|-
CASSSDGVYGYTF
TGTGCCAGCAGCTCCGACGGAGTTTATGGCTACACCTTC
>TRBV28|TRBD1|TRBJ2-7|few
CASRRQGYYEQYF
TGTGCCAGCAGAAGACAGGGTTACTACGAGCAGTACTTC
>TRBV9|TRBD1|TRBJ1-6|-
CASSRTGEQSSPLHF
TGTGCCAGCAGCCGAACAGGGGAGCAGAGTTCACCCCTCCACTTT